The TCR beta chain described here comes from a study of long-term antiretroviral therapy in people with HIV. Assay version v3.0 of immunoSEQ was used, and it was run at survey level. The data were produced by immunoSEQ multiplex PCR, yet TCRdb's version contains in-frame clones alone and is incomplete. The data hold roughly 19,000 clones, with roughly 89% observed a single time. J lost 2 bases, V lost 1 base, and 2 bases had no gene match. The CDR3 length is 17 residues. Looked up from germline, CDR1 is SGHTA and CDR2 is FQGNSA. Sequences were derived from unsorted PBMCs, sampled 2.1 years after starting antiretroviral therapy. The J gene is TRBJ2-3, the V gene TRBV7-2; TRBD2 agrees at 14 bases. The sequence was obtained from a man between 18 and 29 years old with HIV. CDR3 bases: TGTGCCAGCAGCTTAGGGACTAGCGGGGGGAACACAGATACGCAGTATTTT. Amino acid sequence: CASSLGTSGGNTDTQYF.